These 29 T cell receptor beta chains were all obtained from the same sample, sequenced in a study of blood T cell repertoires in COVID-19. Assay: immunoSEQ multiplex PCR; the TCRdb copy retains only in-frame clones and omits some. The sample gives some 40,000 clones, 80% to 90% of which show up once; 15% to 20% is in the top ten. The sample comprised peripheral blood. These receptors were obtained from a man between 65 and 85 years old with acute or convalescent COVID-19.

This chain joins TRBV4-2 and TRBJ1-1; possibly TRBD1 for D (5 bases). The CDR3 has 17 residues. V lost 3 bases and J 0 bases, leaving 17 bases between the germline ends. Germline V gene sequence: CDR1 LGHNA, CDR2 YNFKEQ. The CDR3 nucleotides are TGTGCCAGCAGCCAGCACCCTGGGGGGGGGTTGAACACTGAAGCTTTCTTT. This codes for CASSQHPGGGLNTEAFF.

The chain carries TRBV18 and TRBJ2-5; 8 bases agree with TRBD1. This CDR3 is built from 14 residues. In germline, CDR1 is KGHSH, CDR2 LQKENI. V lost 4 bases and J lost 2; bases outside the gene matches: 3. The CDR3 sequence is CASSLRTGQETQYF. The CDR3 DNA sequence: TGTGCCAGCTCACTCCGGACAGGGCAAGAGACCCAGTACTTC.

The V gene is TRBV4-1, the J gene TRBJ2-3, with D tentatively TRBD1 (5 bases). CDR1 MGHRA and CDR2 YSYEKL come from the germline V gene. The CDR3 spans 17 residues. The V end lost 3 bases, the J end lost 3 bases, and 19 bases lay between the germline ends. In DNA, the CDR3 is TGCGCCAGCAGCCACCAGGACATTTCTTTTGGGACAGATACGCAGTATTTT. Amino acid sequence: CASSHQDISFGTDTQYF.

V is TRBV28 and J is TRBJ1-1; the D gene is possibly TRBD1 (5 bases). The V gene lost 8 bases and the J gene lost 4 bases, with 17 bases spanning the gap. CDR1 MDHEN and CDR2 SYDVKM come from the germline V gene. The CDR3 sequence is 14 residues long. CDR3 DNA sequence: TGTGCCAGCGGGGAAAGGGGCAAGGGCACTGAAGCTTTCTTT. This encodes CASGERGKGTEAFF.

The chain recombines TRBV5-1 with TRBJ2-7, with D maybe TRBD2 (6 bases). CDR1 is SGHRS and CDR2 is YFSETQ in the germline V gene. The CDR3 consists of 14 residues. V was clipped by 0 bases and J by 6 bases, with 13 bases between them. CDR3 region: CASSLAWGVFEQYF. The CDR3 DNA follows: TGCGCCAGCAGCTTGGCCTGGGGGGTCTTCGAGCAGTACTTC.

The chain joins TRBV10-3 to TRBJ2-2; 7 bases match TRBD2. Germline V gene sequence: CDR1 ENHRY, CDR2 SYGVKD. This CDR3 has 16 residues. V shed 4 bases and J 3 bases; nucleotides not matched to a gene: 8. CDR3 DNA: TGTGCCATCAGTGGGCGGGGGACCACCTACACCGGGGAGCTGTTTTTT. Amino acids: CAISGRGTTYTGELFF.

This clone has only a few counts. The V and J genes are TRBV21-1 and TRBJ2-3; the DNA was not compared with TRBD2, the D call given in the table. TRBV21-1 is listed as a pseudogene. The CDR3 loop spans 16 amino acids. The CDR3 DNA reads TGTGCCAGCAGCAAAGTTGGAACTAGCGACACAGATACGCAGTATTTT. Translating it yields CASSKVGTSDTDTQYF.

This clone was observed a single time. As DNA, the CDR3 is TGTGCCAGCAGCCCTAGCGGGAGGATATACGAGCAGTACTTC. Protein product: CASSPSGRIYEQYF. V usage is TRBV3-1 (or the pseudogene TRBV3-2) and J usage is TRBJ2-7, with TRBD2 identical over 11 bases. Losses at the gene ends were 4 bases for V and 4 bases for J; bases not matched to a gene: 3. Germline-derived CDR1 and CDR2 are LGHDT and YNNKEL (reference sequence). The CDR3 is 14 residues long.

The CDR3 nucleotides read TGTGCCAGCAGTTTCGGACAGGGGGTGGGGGAGCAGTACTTC. This sequence encodes CASSFGQGVGEQYF. The chain couples TRBV27 to TRBJ2-7; 10 nucleotides line up with TRBD1. The CDR3 has 14 amino acids. Germline V gives CDR1 MNHEY, CDR2 SMNVEV (reference sequence). V dropped 3 bases and J dropped 7; count of bases not matched to a gene: 6.

The chain uses TRBV29-1 and TRBJ2-7; 11 nucleotides line up with TRBD1. Trimming at V came to 7 bases and at J to 3 bases, leaving 8 bases not matched to a gene. Germline CDR1 and CDR2: SQVTM and ANQGSEA. The CDR3 length is 14 residues. The CDR3 is CSALGQGAIYEQYF. The CDR3, as DNA: TGCAGCGCCCTAGGACAGGGGGCAATCTACGAGCAGTACTTC.

The chain is built from TRBV2 and TRBJ2-5, with 12 bases identical to TRBD2. V shed 6 bases, J shed 5 bases, and the junction held 7 bases outside the gene matches. CDR3 length: 15 residues. Per the germline V gene, CDR1 is SNHLY and CDR2 is FYNNEI. The CDR3 loop reads CASSRLAGVTETQYF. The DNA of the CDR3 is TGTGCCAGCAGCAGACTAGCGGGAGTGACGGAGACCCAGTACTTC.

The gene calls are TRBV27 and TRBJ1-1, with D possibly matching TRBD1 (6 bases). From germline, CDR1 is MNHEY and CDR2 SMNVEV (reference sequence). V lost 4 bases, J lost 1 base, and 7 bases lay in between. The CDR3 runs to 13 residues. The CDR3 protein is CASSWGQNTEAFF. The CDR3 DNA reads as TGTGCCAGCAGTTGGGGGCAGAACACTGAAGCTTTCTTT.

The genes are TRBV18 and TRBJ1-5; D is unclear. With 5 bases removed from V and 3 bases from J, the gap between germline ends came to 8 bases. The CDR3 runs 13 residues. From germline, CDR1 is KGHSH and CDR2 LQKENI. The CDR3: CASSAAFNQPQHF. DNA for the CDR3: TGTGCCAGCTCAGCGGCTTTCAATCAGCCCCAGCATTTT.

The rearrangement uses TRBV9 and TRBJ1-2; no clear D gene. Trimming cost V 2 bases and J 7 bases, with 12 bases left between them. The germline CDR1 and CDR2 sequences are SGDLS and YYNGEE. The CDR3 sequence is 13 residues long. The CDR3 DNA follows: TGTGCCAGCAGCGTTAATGGAGGGAGTGGCTACACCTTC. This encodes CASSVNGGSGYTF. The complete variable domain, with remaining parts taken from reference TRBV9 and TRBJ1-2, reads DSGVTQTPKHLITATGQRVTLRCSPRSGDLSVYWYQQSLDQGLQFLIQYYNGEERAKGNILERFSAQQFPDLHSELNLSSLELGDSALYFCASSVNGGSGYTFGSGTRLTVV.

This chain links TRBV5-4 with TRBJ1-2, with 7 positions matching TRBD1. Germline values: CDR1 SGHNT, CDR2 YYREEE (reference sequence). The CDR3 covers 16 residues. Germline trimming cut 4 bases from V and 5 bases from J; bases unmatched to any gene: 14. The CDR3: CASSPSNAGQRYGYTF. The CDR3 DNA reads as TGTGCCAGCAGCCCTTCTAACGCGGGACAGCGGTATGGCTACACCTTC.

The chain uses TRBV2 and TRBJ2-6; no clear D. This CDR3 has 14 amino acids. The V gene's germline CDR1 is SNHLY and CDR2 FYNNEI. Trimming removed 2 bases from V and 3 bases from J, with 5 bases in between. DNA of the CDR3: TGTGCCAGCAGTGAATCATTTGGGGCCAACGTCCTGACTTTC. Its translation is CASSESFGANVLTF.

This clone has only one observation. The J gene is TRBJ2-2, the V gene TRBV6-5; D gene uncertain. Germline V CDR1 and CDR2: MNHEY, SVGAGI. CDR3 length: 14 amino acids. Trimming took off 2 bases at V and 1 base at J, with 5 bases between the two ends. CDR3 amino acids: CASSYRRNTGELFF. In nucleotides, the CDR3 is TGTGCCAGCAGTTACCGGAGGAACACCGGGGAGCTGTTTTTT.

The chain employs TRBV6-5 and TRBJ1-6; D not resolved. The germline V and J ends were trimmed by 5 bases and 6 bases, with 14 bases remaining between them. The CDR3 has 15 residues. Germline V lookup: CDR1 MNHEY, CDR2 SVGAGI. CDR3 amino acids: CASSNYQDSNSPLHF. As DNA, the CDR3 is TGTGCCAGCAGTAATTATCAGGATAGTAATTCACCCCTCCACTTT.

V gene TRBV4-3 combines with J gene TRBJ2-5, with TRBD2 identical over 13 bases. After removal of 4 bases from V and 4 bases from J, the junction contained 0 bases not matched to a gene. CDR1 is LGHNA and CDR2 is YSLEER in the germline V gene. CDR3 length equals 14 residues. The CDR3 DNA reads TGCGCCAGCAGCCGGACTAGCGGGGGAGAGACCCAGTACTTC. Protein product: CASSRTSGGETQYF.

The V and J genes are TRBV7-9 and TRBJ1-1; 8 bases align to TRBD1. The CDR3 totals 15 residues. The ends lost 6 bases at V and 3 bases at J; junction bases unmatched: 9. Germline V CDR1 and CDR2: SEHNR, FQNEAQ (reference sequence). CDR3 DNA sequence: TGTGCCAGCAGACCGGACAGGGCAGGGGACACTGAAGCTTTCTTT. Amino acid sequence: CASRPDRAGDTEAFF.

The J gene is TRBJ1-3, the V gene TRBV20-1; D ambiguous. This CDR3 region has 14 residues. Germline CDR1 DFQATT, CDR2 SNEGSKA (reference sequence). The ends were cut back, 3 bases at V and 0 bases at J, with 9 bases in the middle. CDR3 sequence (DNA): TGCAGTGCTAGTGCAGGCGACTCTGGAAACACCATATATTTT. The encoded protein is CSASAGDSGNTIYF.

The chain has TRBV19 and TRBJ1-5; maybe TRBD1 (5 bases). This CDR3 comprises 15 residues. Germline V gene data show CDR1 as LNHDA and CDR2 as SQIVND (reference sequence). Trimming stripped 0 bases from V and 7 bases from J, with 13 bases between. CDR3 bases: TGTGCCAGTAGTATAGATACGGGGCGGGAGCAGCCCCAGCATTTT. Its translation is CASSIDTGREQPQHF.

The chain carries TRBV2 and TRBJ2-7; D is undetermined. Germline CDR1 and CDR2: SNHLY and FYNNEI. Trimming shortened V by 1 base and J by 3 bases, and 4 bases separated the two germline ends. The CDR3 is 12 amino acids. The CDR3 nucleotides are TGTGCCAGCAGTGAAGTCCGCTACGAGCAGTACTTC. This encodes CASSEVRYEQYF. Filled out from reference TRBV2 and TRBJ2-7, the complete variable domain reads EPEVTQTPSHQVTQMGQEVILRCVPISNHLYFYWYRQILGQKVEFLVSFYNNEISEKSEIFDDQFSVERPDGSNFTLKIRSTKLEDSAMYFCASSEVRYEQYFGPGTRLTVT.

The chain is built from TRBV5-5 and TRBJ2-7; D may be TRBD1 (5 bases). V was pared by 0 bases and J by 7 bases, with 20 bases between. CDR1 is SGHKS and CDR2 is YYEKEE in the germline V gene (reference sequence). The CDR3 extends over 16 amino acids. CDR3 region: CASSLAVTVGYEEQYF. In nucleotides, the CDR3 is TGTGCCAGCAGCTTGGCGGTGACAGTAGGTTACGAGGAGCAGTACTTC.

The chain links TRBV19 to TRBJ2-7; the D gene is possibly TRBD2 (6 bases). This CDR3 is built from 16 residues. Germline CDR1 and CDR2: LNHDA and SQIVND (reference sequence). Trimming took 1 base from V and 3 from J, leaving 16 bases between them. CDR3 coding DNA: TGTGCCAGTAGTATAGTTTTTGGGGGACTTAACTACGAGCAGTACTTC. It specifies CASSIVFGGLNYEQYF.

This clone was found a few times. This chain's CDR3 is CASSSPHGTGDPEAFF. In DNA form, the CDR3 reads TGTGCCAGCAGTTCCCCCCACGGGACAGGGGACCCTGAAGCTTTCTTT. The chain couples TRBV6-5 to TRBJ1-1; 10 nucleotides align to TRBD1. Germline lookup yields CDR1 MNHEY and CDR2 SVGAGI. This CDR3 has 16 residues. V lost 4 bases to trimming and J lost 6 bases; unmatched junction nucleotides: 11.

The sample holds a few counts of this clone. The chain uses TRBV16 and TRBJ2-1; D possibly corresponds to TRBD1 (5 bases). This CDR3 has 13 amino acids. Per the germline V gene, CDR1 is KGHSY and CDR2 is FQNENV. V was cut by 4 bases and J by 2 bases, with 6 bases left in between. CDR3: CASSLDTYNEQFF. The CDR3 nucleotides are TGTGCCAGCAGCCTGGACACCTACAATGAGCAGTTCTTC.

In its sample, this clone was seen once. The V call is TRBV18, the J call TRBJ1-1; D remains unclear. The CDR3 contains 13 residues. V lost 2 bases and J lost 3, with 7 bases in between. CDR1 and CDR2 (germline): KGHSH, LQKENI. CDR3: CASSPEIYTEAFF. The DNA for the CDR3 is TGTGCCAGCTCACCAGAGATATACACTGAAGCTTTCTTT.

The chain employs TRBV2 and TRBJ1-2; 9 bases align to TRBD1. Germline V gene sequence: CDR1 SNHLY, CDR2 FYNNEI. With 2 bases clipped from V and 4 bases from J, the junction kept 5 bases outside the gene matches. CDR3 size: 15 residues. The DNA for the CDR3 is TGTGCCAGCAGTGAATACAGGGGGCGCGGCTATGGCTACACCTTC. This codes for CASSEYRGRGYGYTF. The whole variable domain, filled in from reference TRBV2 and TRBJ1-2, reads EPEVTQTPSHQVTQMGQEVILRCVPISNHLYFYWYRQILGQKVEFLVSFYNNEISEKSEIFDDQFSVERPDGSNFTLKIRSTKLEDSAMYFCASSEYRGRGYGYTFGSGTRLTVV.